This T cell receptor (beta chain) is drawn from a study of beta chain features in type 1 diabetes (dated by TCRdb to the late 2010s). About the study as a whole: Mean age, gender distribution, total cell number and subset yield were not different between patients and healthy donors. A total of approximately 110,000,000 sorted cells were examined across all samples, and a strong correlation was observed between cell number per subset and RNA yield. The study compared the TCRB repertoires of sorted circulating CD4+ T cell subsets in recently diagnosed type 1 diabetes patients with those in matched healthy donors. Whereas all 30 or so donors provided naive and central memory subsets, regulatory and stem cell-like memory subsets were isolated from just 8 patients and about 8 healthy donors.

The trim is 6 bases for V and 10 bases for J, with a gap of 19 bases between the germline ends. Sequences MDHEN (CDR1) and SYDVKM (CDR2) are obtained from the germline V gene. From its cysteine to its phenylalanine, the CDR3 spans 14 amino acids. The sequence is cut down to CDR3 DNA, 42 bases in frame from base 1. The investigation overall reported the following: Because cDNA rather than genomic DNA was sequenced, highly expressing activated cells could have been over-represented, although no difference in activation and CD3 levels was found between groups. Naive, central memory and regulatory TCRB repertoires appeared more similar among patients than among healthy donors. In all four CD4+ subsets, TCRB CDR3 length was moderately but significantly shorter in type 1 diabetes patients. Shorter templates might have been favored by PCR, but patient and control samples were amplified and corrected together, so both groups would have been affected equally by any skew. Only small numbers of individuals were included in the HLA sub-analyses, which left unresolved whether HLA type had any influence on TCRB rearrangement. At VDJ recombination sites, patients with type 1 diabetes made fewer insertions and deleted more nucleotides, a pattern implying thymic rearrangement abnormalities.

In the case of this clone: There is no known antigen for this receptor. No much larger clone exists at a distance of one base, and base qualities are not known.

The entire amount of isolated RNA was reverse transcribed using the High Capacity cDNA Reverse Transcription Kit, so the sequenced TCRB transcripts were expressed ones. Deep immunoSEQ sequencing was applied to naive, central memory and regulatory T cell samples, giving an average of around 4 million total reads per sample. After sorted cells were lysed in RLT buffer, RNA was extracted with DNase-treated RNeasy Micro or Mini kits, with the choice depending on cell number. To prevent cross-contamination, each cell subset was processed individually, whereas patient and healthy donor samples were processed jointly. Using the immunoSEQ multiplex PCR, TCRB sequences were amplified from cDNA into 87-bp fragments spanning the CDR3 region. Amplicons were sequenced on the Illumina HiSeq platform. In the authors' own workflow: PCR bias was corrected computationally using synthetic template baselines, and reads within Hamming distance 2 were collapsed, with unmergeable singletons discarded. Reads were aligned against IMGT so that V, D and J genes, CDR3 length and insertions or deletions at six rearrangement sites could be assigned. Within each subset, clonotype counts were normalized to sorted cell number, after which true diversity and Gini coefficients were computed with the tcR R package. The overlap coefficient, calculated on TCRB nucleotide sequences, was used to measure repertoire sharing. Out-of-frame TCRB sequences from naive cells were analyzed to stand in for the pre-selection repertoire. The table was pulled from immuneACCESS by TCRdb, which kept in-frame rearrangements only. Such tables lose some clones; where checked, under half of the loss comes from unresolved V genes, and the rest has no known cause. The V and J calls and clone size were taken over from that table, and D and trimming were inferred from the DNA. This sample has 850,000 to 900,000 clones in its table, and 15% to 20% of those were observed once. Clones ranked in the top ten supply around 0.02% of the sample.

Each donor gave one peripheral blood draw, roughly 110 mL on average, collected into heparinised tubes. Naive, central memory, regulatory and stem cell-like memory CD4+ T cells were sorted on a BD FACSAria II using a panel including CD45RO, CCR7, CD25, CD127, CD95 and CD27. All sorted populations exceeded 98% purity. Right away, PBMCs were isolated by Lymphoprep density gradient centrifugation and were stained directly, with no culture step. So that batch effects would be minimized, each experiment stained and sorted samples in pairs, pairing one healthy donor with one patient. Sequences were obtained from naive CD4+ T cells from blood. What the cell subset or site label conveys for this sample: true naive CD4+ T cells. The chain is encoded by TRBV28 joined to TRBJ2-1, and perhaps TRBD1 as D gene, on 6 matching bases. The sequence was obtained from a woman aged 18-30 years in good health. The CDR3 protein: CASRTGTKIGEQFF. The bases read TGTGCCAGCAGGACCGGGACAAAGATCGGAGAGCAGTTCTTC.